This T cell receptor beta chain came from a study of T cell repertoires in aging, cancer and after chemotherapy. General study findings and limits: In healthy donors, age-related TCR diversity loss mainly reflected lost richness.

Amplification of TCR beta used genomic DNA extracted from peripheral blood. Rearranged V-D-J TRB sequences were amplified with a mixed TRB-A/B primer pool. Using its own MiXCR run on the multiplex PCR reads, TCRdb lists one record per CDR3 protein. The sample shows around 13,000 distinct CDR3 sequences, 35% of them seen only once. Trimming took 8 bases from V and 6 from J, leaving 13 bases between them. Germline loops: CDR1 SQVTM, CDR2 ANQGSEA. There are 11 residues in the CDR3. By share of the sample, this clonotype is medium-sized. Its matching antigen is unknown. This receptor was taken from a human donor in good health. The donor label of this sample is uncertain. The chain employs TRBV29-1 and TRBJ1-2; D is perhaps TRBD1 (5 bases). The sample taken for sequencing was blood. CDR3 region: CSSTIGDGYTF. CDR3 DNA: TGCAGCTCAACGATAGGGGATGGCTACACCTTC.